This note documents a single TCR beta chain sequence. This CDR3 spans 16 amino acids. Germline-derived CDR1 and CDR2 are KGHSH and LQKENI. V lost 4 bases, J lost 5 bases, and 21 bases lay in between. This PCR relied on a set of 60 Vbeta primers and 13 Jbeta primers. Data came from immunoSEQ multiplex PCR; TCRdb stores just in-frame clones and leaves some out. The table has 200,000 or so clones, about 81% seen once. This sample was included in a study of cytomegalovirus exposure and HLA in healthy donors. The receptor comes from a woman aged 18-35 years in good health and CMV-seropositive. Sample: PBMCs. The V call is TRBV18, the J call TRBJ2-7; D may be TRBD2 (7 bases). CDR3: CASSLGGGGKSHEQYF. DNA of the CDR3: TGTGCCAGCTCACTCGGAGGGGGGGGAAAAAGCCACGAGCAGTACTTC.